This entry is about one TCR beta chain. The sample comes from a study of blood T cell repertoires in COVID-19. Study information: Both acute and convalescent COVID-19 samples were obtained from the United States, Italy and Spain. The analysed material was cDNA or gDNA that came from T cells, B-cell-depleted T cells, or PBMCs.

In the study's own analysis: Quantification of nucleated cells was approximated via reference gene primer amplification. Data came from immunoSEQ multiplex PCR; TCRdb stores just in-frame clones and leaves some out. V, J and clone size are those of that table, while D and trimming were read from the DNA. The sample holds approximately 70,000 clones; 88% are singletons and the top ten take roughly 4.6%. The CDR3 spans 16 residues. Between the trimmed V and J ends, which lost 1 base and 9 bases, there was a span of 19 bases. The germline CDR1 and CDR2 sequences are MNHNS and SASEGT. The rearrangement uses TRBV6-1 and TRBJ1-5; D gene unclear. The sequenced sample was peripheral blood. The source of this sequence is a human donor in a cohort sampled during active COVID-19. In nucleotides, the CDR3 is TGTGCCAGCAGTGAAGAGCCCTCCTGGAGGGTTGGGCCCCAGCATTTT. Its protein is CASSEEPSWRVGPQHF.